Sequencing of this T cell receptor beta chain was carried out in a study of identical twins. Germline V lookup: CDR1 SGDLS, CDR2 YYNGEE. The CDR3 is 15 amino acids. With 0 bases removed from V and 5 bases from J, the gap between germline ends came to 11 bases. TCRdb re-analysed the 5' RACE reads in MiXCR, keeping a single row per CDR3 protein. The table lists just over 450,000 distinct CDR3 sequences, more than 13% of them singletons. Study-wide points: With beta out-of-frame sequences, excess sharing by twins was weaker. Fewer insertions marked abundant cord blood beta clonotypes; young adult naive trended weakly, memory not at all. The models gave estimates that fell short of the out-of-frame TCR alpha sharing seen in monozygotic twins. Analyses of zero insertions could be partly confounded by invariant MAIT and iNKT cells.

This clonotype was seen a handful of times. The antigen remains undetermined. The same specimen was also included in a second study, on yellow fever vaccine responses in identical twins.

The sequence came from a woman aged 18-30 years in good health. The specimen was CD4+ T cells sorted from blood. The gene calls are TRBV9 and TRBJ2-2; no reliable D call. In DNA, the CDR3 is TGTGCCAGCAGCGTAGGGCCCCAAGGGACCGGGGAGCTGTTTTTT. Protein sequence: CASSVGPQGTGELFF. Combining the CDR3 with reference TRBV9 and TRBJ2-2 gives the whole variable domain DSGVTQTPKHLITATGQRVTLRCSPRSGDLSVYWYQQSLDQGLQFLIQYYNGEERAKGNILERFSAQQFPDLHSELNLSSLELGDSALYFCASSVGPQGTGELFFGEGSRLTVL.